This T cell receptor (beta chain) is from a study of blood T cell repertoires in COVID-19. Overall study context: Sites in the United States, Italy and Spain provided acute and convalescent COVID-19 samples. T cells, B-cell-depleted T cells, or PBMCs supplied cDNA or gDNA.

The length of the CDR3 is 16 residues. CDR1 and CDR2 from the germline V gene are MNHEY and SVGEGT. Trimming took 0 bases from V and 2 from J; bases not matched to a gene: 4. Original analysis: Using reference gene primer amplification, nucleated cell counts were estimated. Measured with immunoSEQ multiplex PCR; TCRdb has only the in-frame clones, and not every one. The V and J calls and clone size come from that table; D and trimming were worked out from the DNA. The sample has about 150,000 clones, roughly 85% seen once. Sequencing was performed on peripheral blood. The chain combines TRBV6-2 or TRBV6-3 with TRBJ2-3, with 8 bases lining up with TRBD2. This receptor was taken from a man aged 65 to 79 with acute or convalescent COVID-19. The CDR3 reads CASSYSSGRATDTQYF. The DNA of the CDR3 is TGTGCCAGCAGTTACTCTTCCGGGAGGGCCACAGATACGCAGTATTTT.